This TCR beta chain was captured in a study of T cells in Graves' hyperthyroidism and ophthalmopathy. TCR beta CDR3 sequences were amplified from RNA transcripts. HTBI primers drove first-round RT-PCR of the TCR CDR3. TCRdb re-called the multiplex PCR reads through MiXCR, storing one row per CDR3 protein. The table lists roughly 180,000 distinct CDR3 sequences, 9.4% of them singletons. Sample collection date corresponds to first hyperthyroidism diagnosis, prior to any ophthalmopathy symptoms. The V and J ends lost 5 bases and 3 bases, in that order; junction bases with no gene match: 5. The CDR3 is 14 residues long. Germline loops: CDR1 ENHRY, CDR2 SYGVKD.

The receptor's source is a woman between 18 and 29 years old with Graves' hyperthyroidism that later progressed to Graves' ophthalmopathy. The V gene is TRBV10-3, the J gene TRBJ1-2; 8 bases fit TRBD1. Material: blood. The CDR3, as DNA: TGTGCCATCAGTAATTCAGGGGGCGACTATGGCTACACCTTC. Protein sequence: CAISNSGGDYGYTF.